The T cell receptor (beta chain) under discussion was sequenced for a study of OX40 agonist ivuxolimab in advanced cancers. Measured with immunoSEQ multiplex PCR; TCRdb has only the in-frame clones, and not every one. The table lists approximately 100,000 clones, around 90% of them singletons, with 0.79% in the top ten. The CDR3 is 15 amino acids. The germline CDR1 and CDR2 sequences are MNHNS and SASEGT. V was pared by 7 bases and J by 6 bases, with 10 bases of the junction left unmatched. The chain combines TRBV6-1 with TRBJ2-2; 8 bases are shared with TRBD2. This TCR derives from an adult with an advanced solid tumor such as melanoma, head and neck, liver or kidney cancer. The sample was CD4+ or CD8+ T cells sorted from blood, taken in a trial of the OX40 agonist ivuxolimab. The CDR3, as DNA: TGTGCCAGCACCCCGGGGGGGCCGATATCCGGGGAGCTGTTTTTT. Amino acid sequence: CASTPGGPISGELFF.